This TCR beta chain was captured in a study of T cell responses to AZD1222 COVID-19 vaccine. The CDR3 extends over 14 amino acids. Study outcomes and limitations: The reported proportion of spike-specific TCRs targeting unmutated variant regions was nearly half. Baseline serology detected seropositivity in only 6 or 7 AZD1222 recipients.

The table came from immunoSEQ multiplex PCR; TCRdb's copy has only in-frame clones and leaves some out. Of about 94,000 clones in the sample, 85% were seen once. With respect to this clone: Its antigen is undetermined.

The receptor was isolated from an adult who received the AZD1222 COVID-19 vaccine. Specimen: peripheral blood, collected 28 days after the second AZD1222 dose. This rearrangement joins TRBV21-1 to TRBJ2-2; the table gives TRBD1 as D, unverified against the DNA. TRBV21-1 is designated a pseudogene. Here the CDR3 reads CASINRQNTGELFF. As DNA, the CDR3 is TGTGCCAGCATCAACAGACAAAACACCGGGGAGCTGTTTTTT.